This T cell receptor beta chain was found in a study of blood T cell repertoires in COVID-19 (dated by TCRdb to the early 2020s). Looking at the study overall: Samples covering the acute and convalescent phases of COVID-19 were provided by collaborators in the United States, Italy and Spain. The material from the prospective study consisted of cDNA or gDNA derived from T cells, B-cell-depleted T cells, or PBMCs. The dataset comprised deeply sampled blood TCRbeta repertoires from subjects exposed to, actively infected with, or recovered from COVID-19. The repertoires were released in a freely available public database meant as a resource for research on the immune response to SARS-CoV-2. Samples were obtained from the ongoing ImmuneRACE study (first 160 participants) and from some 1,200 subjects provided by 6 global collaborators. The sample metadata nearly always contained a de-identified subject ID, COVID-19 status, age in years and sex. Where HLA class I and class II types were available, the types were taken from metadata supplied by the sample provider, not from assay-based typing.

General conclusions and limits of the study: Clinical and demographic metadata were provided uncurated, with the amount varying by source and participant.

The immunoSEQ Assay, a bias-controlled multiplex PCR, was used to amplify TCRbeta CDR3 regions from genomic DNA. On the authors' methods: The number of nucleated cells in each sample was estimated by amplification of reference gene primers within the assay. Sequence reads were collapsed and filtered to measure the absolute abundance of every unique TCRbeta CDR3 rearrangement. For each sample, productive Simpson clonality was calculated by taking the square root of Simpson's diversity index across productive rearrangements. TCRdb retrieved this table from immuneACCESS and kept in-frame rearrangements only. Not all clones are present; in checked studies, unresolved V genes account for under half, and no reason is known for the remainder. For V, J and clone size, that table is used; D and trimming come from the DNA. This sample holds 230,000 or so clones; roughly 80% were observed only once. Clones ranked in the top ten supply roughly 21% of the sample.

Notes on this clone: What this receptor recognizes is not known. Nothing much larger sits one base from this clone, and base qualities are not available.

The CDR3, cysteine through phenylalanine, is 15 amino acids long. Of the read, only the CDR3 DNA is kept; its 45 bases are in frame from base 1. V loses 3 bases of germline sequence and J loses 3 bases, and the interval between the two ends is 14 bases. Via the germline V gene, CDR1 is KGHSH and CDR2 LQKENI. Whole blood was collected in K2EDTA tubes by collaborating institutions according to the institutions' own protocols. For TCRbeta analysis, collaborator samples were shipped as frozen whole blood, as isolated PBMCs, or as DNA extracted from either sample type. Rearrangement joined TRBV18 to TRBJ1-2; the D gene is perhaps TRBD1, on 5 matching bases. This TCR was sampled from a man between 25 and 39 years old with active or convalescent COVID-19. Sequences were obtained from peripheral blood. The nucleotide sequence reads as follows: TGTGCCAGCTCACCGGGACGCCGGGGGGACTATGGCTACACCTTC. This codes for CASSPGRRGDYGYTF.